The 21 T cell receptor beta chains in this list originate from one sample, sequenced in a study of response to subunit inactivated influenza vaccine. From the RT-PCR reads, TCRdb called clonotypes with MiXCR, one entry per CDR3 protein. The sample includes about 500,000 distinct CDR3 sequences, 6.5% to 8% of them seen just once. This specimen was PBMCs from blood, taken less than 30 months after vaccination. The receptors shown here come from a man between 50 and 75 years old who received an inactivated influenza vaccine.

The rearrangement uses TRBV7-2 and TRBJ1-6, with D possibly matching TRBD1 (5 bases). This CDR3 spans 13 amino acids. The V and J ends lost 8 bases and 5 bases respectively, with 10 bases between them. CDR1 and CDR2 (germline): SGHTA, FQGNSA. The CDR3 region has the DNA TGTGCCAGCTCGCAGGGTAATAATTCACCCCTCCACTTT. Protein: CASSQGNNSPLHF.

Details on this clonotype: With a much larger clone just one base away, this may be a read error. This sequence joins TRBV20-1 and TRBJ2-2; a weak D match, TRBD1 (6 bases). The CDR3 sequence is 13 residues long. Trimming left V 3 bases short and J 1 base short, with 6 bases between. CDR1 and CDR2 (germline): DFQATT, SNEGSKA (reference sequence). CDR3: CSARTGNTGELFF. For the CDR3, the DNA is TGCAGTGCTAGGACAGGGAACACCGGGGAGCTGTTTTTT.

This clonotype was recorded a few times. V is TRBV5-1 and J is TRBJ2-3, with 8 bases matching TRBD2. This CDR3 has 15 residues. Losses at the gene ends were 3 bases for V and 2 bases for J; bases not matched to a gene: 5. The V gene's germline CDR1 is SGHRS and CDR2 YFSETQ. CDR3 DNA sequence: TGCGCCAGCAGCTCCGGGACTAGTCACACAGATACGCAGTATTTT. Translating gives CASSSGTSHTDTQYF.

The rearrangement links TRBV7-3 to TRBJ2-7; no clear D gene. Germline CDR1 is SGHTA and CDR2 is FQGTGA. Trimming shortened V by 5 bases and J by 5 bases, and 16 bases separated the two germline ends. The CDR3 length is 14 residues. CDR3 in amino acids: CASSPSAAANEQYF. The CDR3, as DNA: TGTGCCAGCAGCCCATCAGCCGCAGCCAACGAGCAGTACTTC.

The sample holds many counts of this clonotype. The genes are TRBV10-3 and TRBJ2-7; D unclear. The germline gives CDR1 ENHRY, CDR2 SYGVKD. The CDR3 loop spans 15 amino acids. The V end was cut by 11 bases, the J end by 2 bases, with 22 bases between. CDR3 region: CAALDSDGTTYEQYF. The CDR3 bases are TGTGCCGCCCTCGATTCGGATGGTACCACCTACGAGCAGTACTTC.

This clonotype has ten or more counts. V and J are TRBV7-6 and TRBJ2-3, with 9 bases aligning to TRBD1. Germline V gene lookup returns CDR1 SGHVS and CDR2 FNYEAQ. The J segment lost 7 bases and the V segment lost 1 base, leaving 9 bases of the junction unmatched. This CDR3 is 16 amino acids long. In DNA, the CDR3 is TGTGCCAGCAGCTTAGGGCCGGGACAGGGTCGAAATACGCAGTATTTT. Translating it yields CASSLGPGQGRNTQYF.

This clonotype was observed at least ten times. The chain has TRBV7-2 and TRBJ1-3; a weak D match, TRBD1 (5 bases). Between the trimmed V and J ends, which lost 5 bases and 8 bases, there was a span of 16 bases. Looked up from germline, CDR1 is SGHTA and CDR2 is FQGNSA. This CDR3 region has 14 residues. The CDR3 coding sequence is TGTGCCAGCAGCACAAGCCTGGGGGGAGACACCATATATTTT. Protein: CASSTSLGGDTIYF.

There are many counts of this clonotype. The rearrangement links TRBV7-2 to TRBJ1-1; D uncertain. V lost 1 base to trimming and J lost 6 bases, with 15 bases between them. Germline assignment: CDR1 SGHTA and CDR2 FQGNSA. The CDR3 has 15 amino acids. The CDR3 loop reads CASSLGLSSGAEAFF. In nucleotides, the CDR3 is TGTGCCAGCAGCTTAGGATTAAGTAGTGGGGCTGAAGCTTTCTTT.

There are many counts of this clonotype. The V gene is TRBV5-1, the J gene TRBJ2-5, with D uncertain. Trimming took off 5 bases at V and 2 bases at J, with 13 bases between the two ends. The germline V gene has CDR1 SGHRS and CDR2 YFSETQ. The CDR3 is 14 residues long. CDR3 loop: CASRVGRRQETQYF. CDR3 nucleotide sequence: TGCGCCAGCAGGGTGGGTAGACGGCAAGAGACCCAGTACTTC.

The chain links TRBV5-5 to TRBJ2-3; no firm D call. The CDR3 spans 16 residues. Between the trimmed V and J ends, which lost 4 bases and 0 bases, there was a span of 15 bases. Germline V gives CDR1 SGHKS, CDR2 YYEKEE (reference sequence). As DNA, the CDR3 is TGTGCCAGCAGCGGGCACATAAACCCGAGCACAGATACGCAGTATTTT. Protein sequence: CASSGHINPSTDTQYF. Based on the CDR3 plus reference TRBV5-5 and TRBJ2-3, the full variable domain is DAGVTQSPTHLIKTRGQQVTLRCSPISGHKSVSWYQQVLGQGPQFIFQYYEKEERGRGNFPDRFSARQFPNYSSELNVNALLLGDSALYLCASSGHINPSTDTQYFGPGTRLTVL.

The chain is built from TRBV10-3 and TRBJ1-1; unclear D gene. Trimming pared 2 bases from V and 0 bases from J, leaving 7 bases between. Germline V gene data show CDR1 as ENHRY and CDR2 as SYGVKD. The CDR3 covers 14 residues. DNA of the CDR3: TGTGCCATCAGTGAGGCGATTATGAACACTGAAGCTTTCTTT. Protein: CAISEAIMNTEAFF.

The V call is TRBV5-1, the J call TRBJ1-2; 10 nucleotides agree with TRBD1. This CDR3 has 15 residues. The J segment lost 6 bases and the V segment lost 5 bases, leaving 10 bases of the junction unmatched. Germline lookup yields CDR1 SGHRS and CDR2 YFSETQ. The CDR3 protein is CASRRTGTGEDGYTF. The CDR3 bases are TGCGCCAGCAGGCGAACCGGGACAGGGGAGGATGGCTACACCTTC.

This clonotype was detected only a few times. The chain employs TRBV4-1 and TRBJ1-2; 8 bases are a match to TRBD1. The germline CDR1 and CDR2 sequences are MGHRA and YSYEKL. This CDR3 has 19 residues. The trim removed 3 bases at V and 4 bases at J, leaving 19 bases unmatched. The CDR3: CASSQWPRQGRGAGYGYTF. The CDR3 DNA is TGCGCCAGCAGCCAGTGGCCTCGACAGGGGAGGGGGGCGGGCTATGGCTACACCTTC.

This clonotype was detected many times. The V gene is TRBV20-1, the J gene TRBJ1-6, with 7 bases that match TRBD1. Germline trimming cut 2 bases from V and 5 bases from J; bases unmatched to any gene: 3. Germline CDR1 reads DFQATT; CDR2 reads SNEGSKA (reference sequence). The CDR3 is 14 residues long. The CDR3 nucleotides are TGCAGTGCTAGATGGGACAGCCATAATTCACCCCTCCACTTT. Translating it yields CSARWDSHNSPLHF.

The chain recombines TRBV4-1 with TRBJ2-5, with 12 bases identical to TRBD2. V shed 0 bases and J 1 base; nucleotides not matched to a gene: 0. Germline CDR1 is MGHRA and CDR2 is YSYEKL. The CDR3 has 16 amino acids. This chain's CDR3 is CASSQETSGGQETQYF. CDR3 DNA sequence: TGCGCCAGCAGCCAAGAGACTAGCGGGGGCCAAGAGACCCAGTACTTC.

This clonotype was counted ten times or more. The V call is TRBV20-1, the J call TRBJ2-7, with TRBD2 identical over 8 bases. Looked up from germline, CDR1 is DFQATT and CDR2 is SNEGSKA (reference sequence). The V gene end was trimmed by 6 bases and the J gene end by 0 bases; junction bases not matched to a gene: 7. The CDR3 is 14 residues long. CDR3 in amino acids: CSAETSESSYEQYF. DNA of the CDR3: TGCAGTGCCGAGACTAGCGAGAGCTCCTACGAGCAGTACTTC.

This clonotype was seen repeatedly, ten times or more. The chain joins TRBV20-1 to TRBJ2-1, with D possibly being TRBD2 (7 bases). Per germline, CDR1 DFQATT and CDR2 SNEGSKA (reference sequence). The CDR3 consists of 16 residues. V lost 5 bases to trimming and J lost 5 bases, with 22 bases between them. The CDR3 here is CSAGGGVAGKDNEQFF. The CDR3 nucleotides are TGCAGTGCTGGAGGGGGGGTTGCGGGCAAGGACAATGAGCAGTTCTTC.

A few counts support this clonotype. This chain joins TRBV24-1 and TRBJ2-1; perhaps TRBD2 as D (6 bases). The CDR3 totals 15 residues. Germline V gives CDR1 KGHDR, CDR2 SFDVKD. Trimming removed 1 base at V and 9 bases at J, with 15 bases between. This chain's CDR3 is CATSDFGGSRGEQFF. The DNA of the CDR3 is TGTGCCACCAGTGATTTTGGAGGGTCTAGGGGTGAGCAGTTCTTC.

This clonotype has more than one count but fewer than ten. The V gene is TRBV6-5, the J gene TRBJ2-5; no clear D gene. CDR3 length: 12 residues. Per germline, CDR1 MNHEY and CDR2 SVGAGI. The V gene lost 11 bases and the J gene lost 0 bases, with 10 bases spanning the gap. This chain's CDR3 is CAVGTNQETQYF. The CDR3 DNA is TGTGCCGTGGGAACCAACCAAGAGACCCAGTACTTC.

The chain employs TRBV13 and TRBJ2-2, with D perhaps given as TRBD1 or TRBD2 (5 bases each). Per the germline V gene, CDR1 is PRHDT and CDR2 is FYEKMQ (reference sequence). V lost 4 bases to trimming and J lost 4 bases, with 13 bases between them. The CDR3 is 15 residues long. Here the CDR3 reads CASSSGPGTTGELFF. DNA of the CDR3: TGTGCCAGCAGCTCGGGACCGGGGACCACCGGGGAGCTGTTTTTT.

This chain connects TRBV7-2 to TRBJ2-4; tentatively, D is TRBD2 (6 bases). Germline assignment: CDR1 SGHTA and CDR2 FQGNSA. CDR3 length equals 16 residues. Trimming shortened V by 0 bases and J by 2 bases, and 11 bases separated the two germline ends. CDR3 loop: CASSLASGGTKNIQYF. The CDR3 DNA reads as TGTGCCAGCAGCTTAGCTAGCGGAGGGACCAAAAACATTCAGTACTTC.